This record concerns one T cell receptor beta chain sequence. Its recognized antigen is unknown. Qualities for individual bases were not recorded, and no much larger clone is one base off. The receptor library was made with the immunoSEQ multiplex PCR assay. The multiplex PCR relied on a mix of 60 forward primers for TCR Vbeta segments and 13 reverse primers for TCR Jbeta segments. A multiplex PCR assay on genomic DNA amplified the CDR3 region of rearranged TCR beta genes. Amplified TCR beta libraries were sequenced as 87-base-pair reads on the Illumina HiSeq System. On the authors' methods: Across the 670 or so repertoires, a later analysis counted roughly 77 million unique TCR beta chains, roughly 11 million of which were shared by at least two donors. A nearest-neighbor algorithm error-corrected the raw reads and collapsed the reads into unique sequences, merging closely related sequences to remove PCR and sequencing errors. V, D and J gene segments were assigned by aligning CDR3 sequences to IMGT reference sequences. Each retained sequence needed at least a six-nucleotide match to both a V gene segment and a J gene segment. A rearrangement was called productive if the CDR3 had no stop codons and remained in frame with V and J, and every other rearrangement was called non-productive. CDR3 was defined according to IMGT convention as the region running from the second conserved V-encoded cysteine to the conserved J-encoded phenylalanine. In an earlier analysis of roughly 610 of the donors, sequences lacking an unambiguous match to a single V gene segment were excluded. An earlier analysis of almost 600 of the donors classified V segments as functional when productive rearrangements were above 56.7% and as segregating when the standard deviation between donors was above 5%. To diagnose cytomegalovirus status from the catalog of TCR beta chain sequences, a statistical classification framework was built. In a later analysis, V and J genes were assigned by comparing TCR nucleotide sequences against IMGT/GENE-DB human TR gene sequences. In a later analysis, CDR3 sequences and most-parsimonious VDJ recombination scenarios were assigned using the TCRdist pipeline. In a later analysis, each TCR beta chain was defined by its CDR3 amino acid sequence together with its V-gene family, and reads lacking a unique V-gene family were excluded. A later analysis removed several hundred highly shared, low-generation-probability nucleotide sequences to deal with suspected cross-contamination and a sequencing artifact. A later analysis calculated a clonal expansion index for each public chain from normalized within-repertoire ranks of inferred template counts. A later analysis computed generation probabilities with a VDJ recombination model fitted to out-of-frame rearrangements, and checked the results against IGoR. Hypergeometric tests were used in a later analysis to score TCR-TCR, TCR-HLA and TCR-CMV co-occurrence, with a repertoire-size bias correction applied to the TCR pairs. False discovery rates were estimated in a later analysis by permuting HLA or CMV assignments 20 times. In a later analysis, co-occurring TCRs were grouped using DBSCAN, with TCRdist sequence similarity added in when clustering inside HLA-allele-positive subsets. Repertoires with fewer than 30,000 or more than 120,000 public chains, plus five repertoires with anomalous nucleotide sharing, were excluded from co-occurrence clustering. TCRdb mirrors the immuneACCESS table, restricted to in-frame sequences. Some clones are absent from its copies; in checked studies, under half trace to an unresolved V gene, and the reason for the others is unknown. The D gene and trimming were derived from the DNA, and the V and J assignments and clone size from that table. This sample is represented by approximately 150,000 clones; approximately 85% of them were singletons. The leading ten clones occupy roughly 0.5% of the sample.

The data were taken from a study of cytomegalovirus exposure and HLA in healthy donors (dated by TCRdb to 2016 to 2017). Broadly, across the study: An earlier analysis of several hundred of the donors reported 276 Gb of sequence data and 117 million unique TCR beta sequences obtained from around 190 million T cells. In a later genetic analysis, genome-wide SNP genotypes for about three fifths of the roughly 670 donors were used, and that subset was treated as a discovery cohort. Class I and class II HLA loci were covered by the typing at four-digit resolution. In an earlier analysis of 550 to 700 of the donors, high-throughput TCR beta sequencing was used to judge whether each TCR beta V gene segment behaved as functional or pseudogenic. Of the approximately 400 genotyped donors, roughly 85% fell in the genetic ancestry cluster associated with self-reported Caucasian donors. Four to six DR-DQ haplotypes were handled as single units for association and clustering, since linkage in the cohort was strong. Alongside the repertoire data, information on donor age, sex, ethnicity and CMV serostatus was compiled. To predict cytomegalovirus infection status, the study combined high-throughput TCR immunosequencing, statistical association of individual TCRs with disease status, and machine learning. The aim of the study was to test whether cataloging public T cell receptors could identify signatures of past pathogen exposure. About 330 gigabases of sequencing data and around 85 million unique TCR sequences made up an early release that covered under 750 HLA-typed donors. Besides the first cohort of 500 to 700 subjects, a separate validation cohort made up of around 120 different subjects was used. A later analysis re-analyzed previously published TCR beta repertoires from roughly 690 donors and added high-resolution HLA genotyping to study TCR occurrence patterns. Among around 400 genotyped donors of the cohort, an average of about 240,000 unique TCR beta nucleotide sequences were sequenced per donor, roughly a sixth of them non-productive. All discovery cohort repertoires had been generated on a single sequencing platform. Rather than drawing on any new phenotypic data, the later analysis identified candidate immune exposures from TCR beta sequences and the way those sequences occurred across donors. Typing coverage varied by locus: about 620-630 donors for A, B, C, DRB1 and DQB1; roughly 510 for DQA1; 600 to 610 for DPA1; approximately 490 for DPB1. The T cell repertoires of roughly 660 subjects were profiled by immunosequencing and related to cytomegalovirus serostatus. Results the study describes overall, beyond this receptor: The 87-base-pair reads could not distinguish some IMGT-functional V segments, including TRBV6-2 and TRBV6-3, so those segments were excluded. Strong co-occurrence of HLA alleles, especially DR and DQ, made assigning TCR associations to individual alleles difficult. In a later analysis, most CMV-associated TCR beta chains were found to appear HLA-restricted, with HLA associations seemingly driven largely by CMV exposure. In a later analysis, HLA-associated TCR beta chains showed more clonal expansion and lower generation probabilities than non-associated chains that were equally common. According to the authors, the approach could potentially be generalized to other disease states and immunological phenotypes. In an earlier analysis of roughly 500 of the donors, most TCR beta V segments appeared in productive rearrangements about 90% or about 30% of the time, broadly matching IMGT annotations. A later analysis associated 16,951 TCR beta sequences with specific HLA alleles at a false discovery rate of 0.05. An association between a missense DCLRE1C variant and V-gene and J-gene trimming of TCR beta chains was found in a later genetic analysis and replicated in an independent cohort. The classifier was reported to diagnose cytomegalovirus status with high specificity and sensitivity in both the original and validation cohorts. A later genetic analysis reported fewer N-insertions in productive TCRs among donors in an Asian-associated ancestry cluster than the roughly 700-donor mean. According to a later analysis, parvovirus B19, influenza, CMV and Epstein-Barr virus appeared linked to several top co-occurrence clusters. The presence/absence analyses assumed that sequencing depth was roughly uniform across donors, and that assumption may not be true. Immune exposure information for the cohort was limited to CMV serostatus. Correlated functional status among segregating V segments might reflect linkage disequilibrium, but an unknown experimental factor could not be ruled out. Most TCR sequences were observed very rarely across donors, whereas some public TCRs were present in many individuals. Because HLA typing was missing for some donors at each locus, association tests included only the typed subset. In the study, 150 to 200 TCR beta chains were listed as associated with cytomegalovirus. Only TCR beta chains were sequenced in this cohort, and the absence of alpha or paired-chain data limited detectable features. In a later analysis, TCR association rates were found to vary across HLA loci, with the most associated TCRs seen for DRB1 alleles and the fewest for HLA-C alleles. A few of the identified cytomegalovirus-associated TCR beta chains were confirmed in vitro to be specific for cytomegalovirus antigens. Some 15 rarely observed V segments, including chromosome 9 orphons, were excluded from the earlier analysis of about 600 of the donors because counts were too low. The sequencing pipeline was judged likely to have produced a cluster of highly shared sequence variants as a technical artifact. A further reported finding was that TCR beta sequences accurately predicted the HLA-A and HLA-B alleles for most subjects in the first cohort.

In total, just over 650 healthy bone marrow donors made up the cohort. At the time of sampling, all cohort members were nominally healthy, though unrecorded immune exposures were likely present. The donor tested CMV seronegative and was one of the 352 seronegative cohort members. Every donor gave a peripheral blood sample, and the peripheral blood mononuclear cells from that sample were used for TCR beta sequencing. Genomic DNA extraction from the blood cell samples was performed with the Qiagen DNeasy Blood Extraction Kit. The germline V gene gives CDR1 as SNHLY and CDR2 as FYNNEI. Including cysteine and phenylalanine, the CDR3 has 14 amino acids. Only the CDR3 portion is preserved as DNA: 42 bases, with reading frame beginning at the first base. V lost 0 bases and J lost 14 bases, and the count of bases not matched to a germline gene is 9.

The sequence links TRBV2 to TRBJ2-1; 8 nucleotides in the junction match TRBD2. Sequenced input: PBMCs. This TCR was sampled from a woman between 40 and 50 years old in good health and CMV-seronegative. CDR3 protein: CASSEALSGTSKFF. The sequenced DNA is TGTGCCAGCAGTGAAGCATTGTCCGGGACTAGTAAGTTCTTC.